A single sample gave rise to the 5 T cell receptor beta chains below, sequenced in a study of T-cell memory formation after mild COVID-19. TCRdb independently ran MiXCR on the 5' RACE reads; one entry per CDR3 protein. The table shows about 410,000 distinct CDR3 sequences, with about 22% occurring only once. The sample was PBMCs or a T cell subset sorted from them (not recorded which). Receptor source: an adult woman who had mild COVID-19 (a few samples of this study predate the infection). Cell type and time point are not known.

This clonotype has more than one count but fewer than ten. This chain uses TRBV7-6 with TRBJ2-3; D possibly uses TRBD1 or TRBD2 (5 bases each). Trimming left V 1 base short and J 0 bases short, with 14 bases between. Germline CDR1 SGHVS, CDR2 FNYEAQ. The length of the CDR3 is 17 residues. CDR3 bases: TGTGCCAGCAGCTTAGGAGGGACGGCCTATAGCACAGATACGCAGTATTTT. Its translation is CASSLGGTAYSTDTQYF.

This clonotype has more than one count but fewer than ten. This rearrangement joins TRBV7-2 to TRBJ2-4; a weak D match, TRBD1 (6 bases). Deletions cut 3 bases from V and 0 bases from J, with 12 bases between. Germline values: CDR1 SGHTA, CDR2 FQGNSA. This CDR3 is built from 16 residues. CDR3 region: CASSFSGVLAKNIQYF. For the CDR3, the DNA is TGTGCCAGCAGCTTTTCAGGGGTACTAGCCAAAAACATTCAGTACTTC.

This chain connects TRBV30 to TRBJ2-1; tentatively, D is TRBD2 (5 bases). V lost 5 bases to trimming and J lost 5 bases, with 7 bases between them. The germline gives CDR1 GTSNPN, CDR2 SVGIG (reference sequence). The CDR3 spans 11 residues. CDR3 loop: CAWGLNNEQFF. CDR3 DNA sequence: TGTGCCTGGGGACTTAACAATGAGCAGTTCTTC. Based on the CDR3 plus reference TRBV30 and TRBJ2-1, the full variable domain is SQTIHQWPATLVQPVGSPLSLECTVEGTSNPNLYWYRQAAGRGLQLLFYSVGIGQISSEVPQNLSASRPQDRQFILSSKKLLLSDSGFYLCAWGLNNEQFFGPGTRLTVL.

This clonotype was detected a few times. The chain combines TRBV7-9 with TRBJ1-1; D is ambiguous. This CDR3 has 12 amino acids. Germline CDR1 reads SEHNR; CDR2 reads FQNEAQ (reference sequence). Trimming shortened V by 5 bases and J by 4 bases, and 8 bases separated the two germline ends. The CDR3: CASSREITEAFF. In DNA form, the CDR3 reads TGTGCCAGCAGCCGCGAAATCACTGAAGCTTTCTTT.

The gene calls are TRBV19 and TRBJ1-1; D uncertain. The germline V gene encodes CDR1 LNHDA and CDR2 SQIVND (reference sequence). V was clipped by 3 bases and J by 1 base, with 6 bases between them. The CDR3 is made up of 13 amino acids. The CDR3 reads CASSMGRNTEAFF. Written as DNA, the CDR3 is TGTGCCAGTAGTATGGGAAGGAACACTGAAGCTTTCTTT.